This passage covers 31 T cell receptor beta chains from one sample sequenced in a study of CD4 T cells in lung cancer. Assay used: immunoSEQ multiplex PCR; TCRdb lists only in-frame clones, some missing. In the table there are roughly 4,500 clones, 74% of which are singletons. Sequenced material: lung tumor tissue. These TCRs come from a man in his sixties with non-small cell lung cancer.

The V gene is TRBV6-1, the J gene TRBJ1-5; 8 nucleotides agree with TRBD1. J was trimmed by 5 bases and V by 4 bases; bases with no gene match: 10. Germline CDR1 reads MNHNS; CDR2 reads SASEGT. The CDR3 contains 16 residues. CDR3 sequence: CASSVVRGRSDQPQHF. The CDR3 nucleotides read TGTGCCAGCAGTGTGGTCAGGGGGCGATCAGATCAGCCCCAGCATTTT.

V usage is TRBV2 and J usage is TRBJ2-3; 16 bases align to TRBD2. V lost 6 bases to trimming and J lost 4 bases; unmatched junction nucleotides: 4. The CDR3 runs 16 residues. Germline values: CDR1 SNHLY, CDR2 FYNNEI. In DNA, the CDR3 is TGTGCCAGCAGCGCCGGGACTAGCGGGAGGGCAGATACGCAGTATTTT. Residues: CASSAGTSGRADTQYF.

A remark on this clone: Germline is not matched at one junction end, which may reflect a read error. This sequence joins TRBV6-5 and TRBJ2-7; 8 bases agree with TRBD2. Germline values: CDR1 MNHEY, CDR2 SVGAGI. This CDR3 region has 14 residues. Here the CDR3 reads CAGSYGTGGREQYF. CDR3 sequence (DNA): TGTGCCGGCAGTTACGGGACGGGAGGGCGCGAGCAGTACTTC.

CDR3 sequence: CASSDNSNQPQHF. The CDR3 DNA is TGTGCCAGCAGTGATAATAGCAATCAGCCCCAGCATTTT. J is TRBJ1-5 and V is TRBV6-1; the D is unclear. V lost 3 bases to trimming and J lost 0 bases, with 3 bases between them. CDR1 and CDR2 from the germline V gene are MNHNS and SASEGT. The CDR3 runs to 13 residues.

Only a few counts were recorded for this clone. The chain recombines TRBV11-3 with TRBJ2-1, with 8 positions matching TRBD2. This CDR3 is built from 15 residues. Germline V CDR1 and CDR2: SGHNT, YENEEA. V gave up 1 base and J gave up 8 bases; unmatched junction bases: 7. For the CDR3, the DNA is TGTGCCAGCAGCTTAGCGGGAGGGCCTAACGATGAGCAGTTCTTC. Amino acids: CASSLAGGPNDEQFF.

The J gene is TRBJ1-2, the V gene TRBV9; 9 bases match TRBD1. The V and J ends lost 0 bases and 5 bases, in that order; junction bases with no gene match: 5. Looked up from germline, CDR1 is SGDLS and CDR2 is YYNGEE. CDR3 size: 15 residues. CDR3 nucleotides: TGTGCCAGCAGCGTAGACAGCGACAGGGGGTATGGCTACACCTTC. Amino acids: CASSVDSDRGYGYTF.

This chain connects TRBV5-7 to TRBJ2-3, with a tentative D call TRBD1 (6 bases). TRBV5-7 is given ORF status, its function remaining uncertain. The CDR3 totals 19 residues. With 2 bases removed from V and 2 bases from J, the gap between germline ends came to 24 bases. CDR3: CASSLSGALGGLHTDTQYF. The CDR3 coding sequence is TGTGCCAGCAGCTTATCAGGGGCGTTGGGCGGGTTACACACAGATACGCAGTATTTT.

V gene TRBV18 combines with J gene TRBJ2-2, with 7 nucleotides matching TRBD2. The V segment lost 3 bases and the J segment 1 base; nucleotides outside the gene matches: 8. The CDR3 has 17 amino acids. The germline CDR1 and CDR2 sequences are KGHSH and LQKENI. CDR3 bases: TGTGCCAGCTCACCCACTAGCGCGGATCGGAACACCGGGGAGCTGTTTTTT. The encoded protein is CASSPTSADRNTGELFF. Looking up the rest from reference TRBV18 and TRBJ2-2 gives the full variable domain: NAGVMQNPRHLVRRRGQEARLRCSPMKGHSHVYWYRQLPEEGLKFMVYLQKENIIDESGMPKERFSAEFPKEGPSILRIQQVVRGDSAAYFCASSPTSADRNTGELFFGEGSRLTVL.

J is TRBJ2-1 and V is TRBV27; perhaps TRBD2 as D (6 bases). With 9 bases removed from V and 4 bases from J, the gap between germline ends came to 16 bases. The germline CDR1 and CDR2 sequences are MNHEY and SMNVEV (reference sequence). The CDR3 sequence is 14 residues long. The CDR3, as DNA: TGTGCCAGACTCGGGTGCGGGACTTACAATGAGCAGTTCTTC. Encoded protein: CARLGCGTYNEQFF.

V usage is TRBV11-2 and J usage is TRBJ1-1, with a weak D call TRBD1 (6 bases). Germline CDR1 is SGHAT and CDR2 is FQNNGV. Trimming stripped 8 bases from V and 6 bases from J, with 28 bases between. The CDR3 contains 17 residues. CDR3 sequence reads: CASLHRGAFLSGAEAFF. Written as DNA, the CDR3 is TGTGCCAGCCTCCACCGGGGGGCCTTCTTGTCTGGCGCTGAAGCTTTCTTT.

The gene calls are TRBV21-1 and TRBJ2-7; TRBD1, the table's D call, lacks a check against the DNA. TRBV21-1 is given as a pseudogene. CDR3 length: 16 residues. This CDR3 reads CASSNVPGQGTYEQYF. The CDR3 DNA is TGTGCCAGCAGCAACGTGCCCGGACAGGGGACCTACGAGCAGTACTTC.

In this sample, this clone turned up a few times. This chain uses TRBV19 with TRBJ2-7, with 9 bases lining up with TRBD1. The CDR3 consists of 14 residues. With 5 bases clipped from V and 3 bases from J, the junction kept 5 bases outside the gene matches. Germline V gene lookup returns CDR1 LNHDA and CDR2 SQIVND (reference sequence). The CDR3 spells CASSFRDRDYEQYF. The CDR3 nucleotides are TGTGCCAGTAGTTTCCGGGACAGGGACTACGAGCAGTACTTC.

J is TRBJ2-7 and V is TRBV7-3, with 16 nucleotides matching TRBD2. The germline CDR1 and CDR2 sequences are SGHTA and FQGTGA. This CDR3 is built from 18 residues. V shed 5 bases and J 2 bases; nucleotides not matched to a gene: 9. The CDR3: CASSEGLAGGHIPYEQYF. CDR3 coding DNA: TGTGCCAGCAGCGAGGGACTAGCGGGAGGGCATATCCCCTACGAGCAGTACTTC.

CDR3 sequence: CASSSPRQPSGNTIYF. As DNA, the CDR3 is TGTGCCAGCAGTTCCCCGAGACAGCCCTCAGGAAACACCATATATTTT. The rearrangement uses TRBV6-5 and TRBJ1-3; maybe TRBD1 (5 bases). The ends were cut back, 4 bases at V and 4 bases at J, with 17 bases in the middle. Per germline, CDR1 MNHEY and CDR2 SVGAGI. This CDR3 comprises 16 residues.

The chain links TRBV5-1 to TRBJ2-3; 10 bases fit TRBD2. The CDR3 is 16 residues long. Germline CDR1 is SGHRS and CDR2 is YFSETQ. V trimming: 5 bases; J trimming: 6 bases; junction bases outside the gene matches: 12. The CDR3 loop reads CASSQGRVAGGDTQYF. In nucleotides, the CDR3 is TGCGCCAGCAGTCAAGGCCGGGTAGCGGGGGGTGATACGCAGTATTTT.

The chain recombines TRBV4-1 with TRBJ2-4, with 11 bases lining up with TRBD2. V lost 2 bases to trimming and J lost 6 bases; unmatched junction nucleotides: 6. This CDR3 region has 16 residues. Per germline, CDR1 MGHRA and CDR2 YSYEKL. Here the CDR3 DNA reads TGCGCCAGCAGCCAAACTAGCGGGAGTGCGACAAACATTCAGTACTTC. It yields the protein CASSQTSGSATNIQYF.

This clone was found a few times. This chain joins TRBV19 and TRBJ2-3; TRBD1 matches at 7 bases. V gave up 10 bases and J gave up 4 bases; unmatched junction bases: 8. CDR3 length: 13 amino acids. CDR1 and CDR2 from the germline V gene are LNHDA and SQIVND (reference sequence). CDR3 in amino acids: CATSRGFSDTQYF. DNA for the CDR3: TGTGCCACCAGCAGGGGGTTTTCAGATACGCAGTATTTT.

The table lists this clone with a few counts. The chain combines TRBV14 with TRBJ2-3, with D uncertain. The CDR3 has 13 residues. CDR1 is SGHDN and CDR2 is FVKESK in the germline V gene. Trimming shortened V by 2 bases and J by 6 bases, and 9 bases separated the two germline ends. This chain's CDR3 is CASSQNSMDTQYF. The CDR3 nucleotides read TGTGCCAGCAGCCAAAATTCCATGGATACGCAGTATTTT.

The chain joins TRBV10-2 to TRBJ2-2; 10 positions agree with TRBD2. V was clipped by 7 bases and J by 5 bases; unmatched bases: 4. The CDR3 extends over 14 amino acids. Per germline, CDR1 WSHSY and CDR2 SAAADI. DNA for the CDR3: TGCGCCAGCACCGGACTAGCGGCGACCGGGGAGCTGTTTTTT. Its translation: CASTGLAATGELFF.

This chain's CDR3 is CASGEGSTNEKLFF. The CDR3 coding sequence is TGTGCCAGCGGCGAGGGTTCCACTAATGAAAAACTGTTTTTT. This chain connects TRBV6-5 to TRBJ1-4; D call uncertain. The CDR3 contains 14 residues. Looked up from germline, CDR1 is MNHEY and CDR2 is SVGAGI. V lost 8 bases to trimming and J lost 2 bases, with 12 bases between them.

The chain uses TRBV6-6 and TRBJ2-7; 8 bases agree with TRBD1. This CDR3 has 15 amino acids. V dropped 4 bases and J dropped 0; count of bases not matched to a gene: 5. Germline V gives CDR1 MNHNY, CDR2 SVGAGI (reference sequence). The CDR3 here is CASSSGQAHSYEQYV. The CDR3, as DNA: TGTGCCAGCAGTTCGGGACAGGCCCACTCCTACGAGCAGTACGTC.

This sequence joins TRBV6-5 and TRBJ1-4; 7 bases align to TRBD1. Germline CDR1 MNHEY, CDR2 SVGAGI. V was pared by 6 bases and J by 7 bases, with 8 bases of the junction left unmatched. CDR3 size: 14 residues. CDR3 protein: CASRLYPGGEKLFF. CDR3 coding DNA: TGTGCCAGCAGGCTCTATCCAGGGGGTGAAAAACTGTTTTTT.

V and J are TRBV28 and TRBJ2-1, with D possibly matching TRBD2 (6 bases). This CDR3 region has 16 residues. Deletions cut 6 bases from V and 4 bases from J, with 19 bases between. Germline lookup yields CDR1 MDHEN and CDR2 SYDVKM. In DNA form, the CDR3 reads TGTGCCAGCAGGCCTACGGGACTCGCGTTGTACAATGAGCAGTTCTTC. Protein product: CASRPTGLALYNEQFF.

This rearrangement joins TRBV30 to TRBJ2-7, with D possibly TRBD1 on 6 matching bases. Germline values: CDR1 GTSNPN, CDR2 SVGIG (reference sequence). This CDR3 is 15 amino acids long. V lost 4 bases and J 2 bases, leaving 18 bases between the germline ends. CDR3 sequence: CAWKQGRHEAYEQYF. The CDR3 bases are TGTGCCTGGAAACAGGGACGCCATGAGGCCTACGAGCAGTACTTC.

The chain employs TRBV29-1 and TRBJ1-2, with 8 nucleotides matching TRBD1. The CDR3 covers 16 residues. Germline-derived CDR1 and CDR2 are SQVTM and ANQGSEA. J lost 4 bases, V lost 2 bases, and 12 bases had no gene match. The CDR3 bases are TGCAGCGTTGAAAGGCAGGGGGCACTTTATGGCTATGGCTACACCTTC. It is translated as CSVERQGALYGYGYTF.

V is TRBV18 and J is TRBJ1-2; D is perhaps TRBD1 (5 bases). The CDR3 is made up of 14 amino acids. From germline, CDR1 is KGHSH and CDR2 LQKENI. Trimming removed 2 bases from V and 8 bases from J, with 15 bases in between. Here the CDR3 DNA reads TGTGCCAGCTCACCAGACAGCGCTGGGGGGGGCTACACCTTC. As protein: CASSPDSAGGGYTF. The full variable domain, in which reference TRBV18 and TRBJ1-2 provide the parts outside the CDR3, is NAGVMQNPRHLVRRRGQEARLRCSPMKGHSHVYWYRQLPEEGLKFMVYLQKENIIDESGMPKERFSAEFPKEGPSILRIQQVVRGDSAAYFCASSPDSAGGGYTFGSGTRLTVV.

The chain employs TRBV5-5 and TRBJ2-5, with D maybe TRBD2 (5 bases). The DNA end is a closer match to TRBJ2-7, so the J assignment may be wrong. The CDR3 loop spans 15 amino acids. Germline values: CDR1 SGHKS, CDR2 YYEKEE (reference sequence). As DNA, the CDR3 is TGTGCCAGCAGCTTCGGGGTCAGAGACACCTACGAGCAGTACTTC. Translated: CASSFGVRDTYEQYF.

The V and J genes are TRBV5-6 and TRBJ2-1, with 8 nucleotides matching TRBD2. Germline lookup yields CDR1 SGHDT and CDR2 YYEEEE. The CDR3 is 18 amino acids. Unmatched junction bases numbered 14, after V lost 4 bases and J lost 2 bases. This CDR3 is CASSGGLSGSIAYNEQFF. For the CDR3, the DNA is TGTGCCAGCAGCGGAGGGTTAAGCGGGAGTATCGCCTACAATGAGCAGTTCTTC.

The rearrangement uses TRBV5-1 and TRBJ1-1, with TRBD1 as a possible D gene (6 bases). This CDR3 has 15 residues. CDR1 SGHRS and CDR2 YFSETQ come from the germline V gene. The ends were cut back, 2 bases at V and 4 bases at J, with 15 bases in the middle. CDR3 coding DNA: TGCGCCAGCAGCTTTCAAACAGGGTCGGGCACTGAAGCTTTCTTT. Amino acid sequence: CASSFQTGSGTEAFF.

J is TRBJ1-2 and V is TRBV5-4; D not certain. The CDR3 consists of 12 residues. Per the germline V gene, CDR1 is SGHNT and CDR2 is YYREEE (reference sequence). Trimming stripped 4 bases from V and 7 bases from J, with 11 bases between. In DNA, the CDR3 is TGTGCCAGCAGCCTAGCAGTGGGTGGCTACACCTTC. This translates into CASSLAVGGYTF.

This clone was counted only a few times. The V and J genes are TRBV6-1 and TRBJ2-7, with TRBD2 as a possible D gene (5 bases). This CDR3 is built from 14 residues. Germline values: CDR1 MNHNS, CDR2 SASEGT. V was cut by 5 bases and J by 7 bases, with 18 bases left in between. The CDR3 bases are TGTGCCAGCAGTTCCGGGATAGGGTCTGGAGAGCAGTACGTC. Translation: CASSSGIGSGEQYV.